The clone carrying this TCR beta chain has just one count. Its antigen is unknown. Libraries were prepared by immunoSEQ multiplex PCR; TCRdb keeps only in-frame clonotypes and omits some of them. The top ten clones hold approximately 19% of a sample with about 63,000 clones, about four fifths of them seen once. Per the germline V gene, CDR1 is MNHEY and CDR2 is SMNVEV (reference sequence). With 6 bases clipped from V and 0 bases from J, the junction kept 13 bases outside the gene matches. The CDR3 contains 19 residues. The data are from a study of identifying expanded T cells in peripheral blood. Study-wide points: Differentially abundant clones: about 1.3 between replicates, 16.4 at approximately 13 days, under 25 at four. Variance in clone template counts between approximately two-week samples significantly increased with total template count across all healthy donors.

The sequence was obtained from a person aged 18 to 75 in good health. The chain joins TRBV27 to TRBJ2-1; 11 bases are a match to TRBD2. The sequenced sample was blood. DNA of the CDR3: TGTGCCAGCAGGAGTTATAGCGGGAGGGTCCTGAGCTCCTACAATGAGCAGTTCTTC. Translating it yields CASRSYSGRVLSSYNEQFF.